This TCR beta chain was profiled in a study of T-cell memory formation after mild COVID-19. Study-level points and caveats: Pre-infection memory harbored some responding clones, suggesting cross-reactive memory joined. Clones that got smaller from day 15 to 85 had even CD4/CD8, while clones growing later tipped toward CD4+.

5'RACE, which relied on constant-segment primers, yielded TCR alpha and TCR beta cDNA libraries carrying sample barcodes and UMIs. Each CDR3 protein gets one entry after TCRdb re-called the 5' RACE reads with MiXCR. This sample yields approximately 150,000 distinct CDR3 sequences, of which 6% to 7% are seen a single time; more than 2% belongs to the top ten. CDR3 length: 16 residues. Germline V CDR1 and CDR2: MDHEN, SYDVKM. V was pared by 4 bases and J by 2 bases, with 7 bases of the junction left unmatched. Concerning this clonotype itself: Its specificity is unknown.

Sequencing was carried out using PBMCs or a T cell subset sorted from them (not recorded which). The clonotype comes from an adult woman who had mild COVID-19 (a few samples of this study predate the infection). Cell type and time point are not known. V gene TRBV28 combines with J gene TRBJ2-3; 9 positions match TRBD2. The CDR3 DNA sequence: TGTGCCAGCAGTTCCGGACTAGCGAGATACACAGATACGCAGTATTTT. Protein product: CASSSGLARYTDTQYF.